The 4 T cell receptor beta chains below come from one sample, sequenced in a study of Ad26.COV2.S vaccination and SARS-CoV-2 variants. The repertoire was sequenced with immunoSEQ multiplex PCR; TCRdb's copy has only in-frame clones and lacks some. The repertoire includes hundreds of thousands of clones, about 85% of them detected once, and 5.5% to 7% sits in the top ten. Documented treatment: over 15 received Ad26.COV2.S at low or high dose, single or two shots; about 5 received placebo; per-sample allocation not given. Following the first vaccine or placebo injection, samples were taken on day 63. The starting material was peripheral blood, obtained in a trial of Ad26.COV2.S vaccine versus placebo. The origin of the receptors is a person between 18 and 65 years old who received the Ad26.COV2.S COVID-19 vaccine or a placebo.

This clone was found once. The chain carries TRBV4-1 and TRBJ1-2; unclear D gene. CDR1 and CDR2 (germline): MGHRA, YSYEKL. The CDR3 consists of 15 residues. Deletions cut 0 bases from V and 8 bases from J, with 16 bases between. CDR3: CASSQDPTPTRGYTF. CDR3 nucleotides: TGCGCCAGCAGCCAAGACCCGACCCCAACGCGGGGCTACACCTTC.

This clone was detected a few times. The gene calls are TRBV10-3 and TRBJ1-1; TRBD1 might be the D (5 bases). Germline V gene lookup returns CDR1 ENHRY and CDR2 SYGVKD. V dropped 10 bases and J dropped 6 bases, with 15 bases sitting between them. This CDR3 is 12 amino acids long. CDR3 sequence (DNA): TGTGCCAGCGGGGGACTGCACCCTGAAGCTTTCTTT. Its translation: CASGGLHPEAFF.

The V gene is TRBV4-3, the J gene TRBJ1-3, with D unresolved. The CDR3 loop spans 15 amino acids. Germline CDR1 reads LGHNA; CDR2 reads YSLEER. V was cut by 1 base and J by 0 bases, with 7 bases left in between. The DNA for the CDR3 is TGCGCCAGCAGCCAAGTAACCAGCTCTGGAAACACCATATATTTT. Its translation: CASSQVTSSGNTIYF.

This clone was recorded a few times. This chain links TRBV11-3 with TRBJ2-5, with 10 bases fitting TRBD1. This CDR3 has 15 residues. CDR1 and CDR2 (germline): SGHNT, YENEEA. The trim removed 5 bases at V and 5 bases at J, leaving 8 bases unmatched. CDR3 protein: CASSGGTGDRETQYF. As DNA, the CDR3 is TGTGCCAGCAGCGGCGGGACAGGGGACCGGGAGACCCAGTACTTC.